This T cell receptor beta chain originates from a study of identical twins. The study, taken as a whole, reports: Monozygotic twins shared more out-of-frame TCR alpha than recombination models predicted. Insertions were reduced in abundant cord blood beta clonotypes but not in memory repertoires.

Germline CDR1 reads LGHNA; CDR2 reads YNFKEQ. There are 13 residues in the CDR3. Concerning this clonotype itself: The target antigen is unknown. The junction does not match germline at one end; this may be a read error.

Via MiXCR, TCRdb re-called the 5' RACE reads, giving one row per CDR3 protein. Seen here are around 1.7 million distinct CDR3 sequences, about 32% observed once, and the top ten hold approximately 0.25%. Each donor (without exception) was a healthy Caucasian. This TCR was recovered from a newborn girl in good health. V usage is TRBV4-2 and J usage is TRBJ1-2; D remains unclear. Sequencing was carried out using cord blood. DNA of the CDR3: TGTGCCTGCAGCCAAAACAGAGCCTATGGCTACACCTTC. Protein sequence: CACSQNRAYGYTF.